The 14 T cell receptor beta chains in this list originate from one sample, sequenced in a study of cytomegalovirus exposure and HLA in healthy donors. Primers included in the PCR were 60 Vbeta and 13 Jbeta primers. Produced via immunoSEQ multiplex PCR; TCRdb's table is partial and in-frame only. Found here are 150,000 to 200,000 clones; the top ten clones hold 1% to 1.5%. Sequenced material: PBMCs. The receptors were sampled from a woman aged 55-70 years in good health and CMV-seronegative.

The chain couples TRBV7-3 to TRBJ1-1; 7 bases align to TRBD1. From germline, CDR1 is SGHTA and CDR2 FQGTGA. Germline trimming cut 0 bases from V and 5 bases from J; bases unmatched to any gene: 6. This CDR3 is 15 amino acids long. The CDR3 DNA sequence: TGTGCCAGCAGCTTAACCAGACAGGGAAGAACTGAAGCTTTCTTT. It translates to CASSLTRQGRTEAFF.

The chain's CDR3 is CASSHGGATTTNEKLFF. CDR3 nucleotide sequence: TGTGCCAGCTCCCATGGGGGCGCGACAACGACTAATGAAAAACTGTTTTTT. V usage is TRBV18 and J usage is TRBJ1-4, with D perhaps matching TRBD1 (6 bases). The germline V gene encodes CDR1 KGHSH and CDR2 LQKENI. There are 17 residues in the CDR3. Trimming took 6 bases from V and 2 from J, leaving 19 bases between them. Full variable domain (remainder filled in from reference TRBV18 and TRBJ1-4): NAGVMQNPRHLVRRRGQEARLRCSPMKGHSHVYWYRQLPEEGLKFMVYLQKENIIDESGMPKERFSAEFPKEGPSILRIQQVVRGDSAAYFCASSHGGATTTNEKLFFGSGTQLSVL.

The chain links TRBV2 to TRBJ1-4; D uncertain. Germline lookup yields CDR1 SNHLY and CDR2 FYNNEI. CDR3 length: 13 residues. Trimming cost V 7 bases and J 0 bases, with 6 bases left between them. As DNA, the CDR3 is TGTGCCAGCATATTTACAACTAATGAAAAACTGTTTTTT. It is translated as CASIFTTNEKLFF.

The chain joins TRBV9 to TRBJ2-1; TRBD1 matches 8 bases. V was pared by 0 bases and J by 7 bases, with 3 bases of the junction left unmatched. CDR1 and CDR2 from the germline V gene are SGDLS and YYNGEE. This CDR3 is 14 amino acids long. As DNA, the CDR3 is TGTGCCAGCAGCGTAGGGCAGGGGGCAAATGAGCAGTTCTTC. Amino acid sequence: CASSVGQGANEQFF.

This chain joins TRBV7-7 and TRBJ2-5; TRBD2 matches 12 bases. This CDR3 spans 16 amino acids. Germline CDR1 and CDR2: SSHAT and FNYEAQ (reference sequence). The V segment lost 5 bases and the J segment 5 bases; nucleotides outside the gene matches: 9. CDR3 sequence: CASSAHRLAGAETQYF. The CDR3 DNA reads TGTGCCAGCAGCGCTCATCGACTAGCGGGAGCCGAGACCCAGTACTTC.

This chain joins TRBV2 and TRBJ1-5; 7 bases agree with TRBD1. Germline loops: CDR1 SNHLY, CDR2 FYNNEI. CDR3 length: 13 residues. V lost 8 bases and J lost 6; bases outside the gene matches: 7. The CDR3 sequence: CASARDSSQPQHF. The CDR3 DNA reads TGTGCCAGCGCCCGGGACAGTAGTCAGCCCCAGCATTTT.

The CDR3 region has the DNA TGCGCCAGCAGCCCAAACCGACAGAACACTGAAGCTTTCTTT. Translated: CASSPNRQNTEAFF. The chain has TRBV5-1 and TRBJ1-1; the D is unclear. CDR1 is SGHRS and CDR2 is YFSETQ in the germline V gene. The CDR3 length is 14 residues. V was trimmed by 4 bases and J by 1 base, leaving 11 bases between them.

The chain links TRBV4-1 to TRBJ1-5; 7 bases are shared with TRBD1. V trimming: 4 bases; J trimming: 7 bases; junction bases outside the gene matches: 7. CDR1 is MGHRA, CDR2 YSYEKL, per germline. This CDR3 has 14 amino acids. The DNA of the CDR3 is TGCGCCAGCAGCCTCCTGACAGGGAACCAGCCCCAGCATTTT. It is translated as CASSLLTGNQPQHF.

The CDR3 spells CASSSGELNTEAFF. The CDR3 DNA is TGCGCCAGCAGCTCGGGGGAGCTGAACACTGAAGCTTTCTTT. V usage is TRBV5-1 and J usage is TRBJ1-1; tentative D call: TRBD1 (5 bases). Trimming removed 3 bases from V and 0 bases from J, with 9 bases in between. The length of the CDR3 is 14 residues. CDR1 is SGHRS and CDR2 is YFSETQ in the germline V gene.

This sequence joins TRBV5-1 and TRBJ2-6, with 8 bases identical to TRBD1. CDR3 size: 18 residues. The ends lost 1 base at V and 0 bases at J; junction bases unmatched: 6. From germline, CDR1 is SGHRS and CDR2 YFSETQ. The CDR3 loop reads CASSLFGTGVSGANVLTF. CDR3 sequence (DNA): TGCGCCAGCAGCTTGTTTGGGACAGGAGTCTCTGGGGCCAACGTCCTGACTTTC.

The chain recombines TRBV6-6 with TRBJ2-2, with TRBD2 matching 7 bases. Germline loops: CDR1 MNHNY, CDR2 SVGAGI (reference sequence). Germline trimming cut 8 bases from V and 4 bases from J; bases unmatched to any gene: 13. The length of the CDR3 is 16 residues. CDR3 in amino acids: CASLREGGRSTGELFF. The CDR3 bases are TGTGCCAGCCTTAGAGAGGGAGGGCGATCCACCGGGGAGCTGTTTTTT.

V usage is TRBV6-1 and J usage is TRBJ1-2; 8 bases are a match to TRBD1. V was clipped by 3 bases and J by 2 bases; unmatched bases: 2. The CDR3 is 14 amino acids. Germline CDR1 reads MNHNS; CDR2 reads SASEGT. The CDR3 coding sequence is TGTGCCAGCAGTGAGGCAGGGGGCAACTATGGCTACACCTTC. Its protein product is CASSEAGGNYGYTF.

V and J are TRBV27 and TRBJ2-7; 9 positions agree with TRBD2. This CDR3 region has 15 residues. The germline gives CDR1 MNHEY, CDR2 SMNVEV (reference sequence). Germline trimming cut 5 bases from V and 3 bases from J; bases unmatched to any gene: 8. CDR3 loop: CASSPSGLADYEQYF. The CDR3 DNA follows: TGTGCCAGCAGTCCATCGGGACTAGCAGACTACGAGCAGTACTTC.

J is TRBJ1-2 and V is TRBV6-5; 8 positions agree with TRBD1. The germline gives CDR1 MNHEY, CDR2 SVGAGI. This CDR3 is 12 amino acids long. V gave up 5 bases and J gave up 8 bases; unmatched junction bases: 4. The DNA of the CDR3 is TGTGCCAGCAGTCAGGGGGCGCAAGGCTACACCTTC. As protein: CASSQGAQGYTF.